The clone carrying this TCR beta chain turned up a few times. Germline V gene sequence: CDR1 MNHEY, CDR2 SVGEGT. The V and J ends lost 4 bases and 12 bases, in that order; junction bases with no gene match: 12. The CDR3 extends over 15 amino acids. This specimen comes from a study of blood T cell repertoires in COVID-19. Study-level background: Specimens from acute and convalescent COVID-19 originated in the United States, Italy and Spain. In each case, the material was cDNA or gDNA derived from T cells, B-cell-depleted T cells, or PBMCs.

How the authors handled the data: Quantification of nucleated cells was approximated via reference gene primer amplification. Produced via immunoSEQ multiplex PCR; TCRdb's table is partial and in-frame only. V and J calls plus clone size are reproduced from that table; the DNA served to infer D and trimming. The sample includes tens of thousands of clones, around 84% of them seen just once. J is TRBJ1-4 and V is TRBV6-2 or TRBV6-3; 9 nucleotides line up with TRBD1. This sequence was found in a woman of 80 years or more in a cohort sampled during active or convalescent COVID-19. Material: peripheral blood. The CDR3 reads CASSSHTWTGAQLFF. Written as DNA, the CDR3 is TGTGCCAGCAGTTCCCACACATGGACAGGGGCTCAACTGTTTTTT.